This is a list of T cell receptor beta chains from one sample in a study of technical replicates of blood from a few donors. Sequencing was performed with immunoSEQ multiplex PCR; in TCRdb, only in-frame clones are kept and a portion is missing. This sample has 80,000 to 95,000 clones, with approximately 90% found just once. The specimen sequenced was T cells isolated from PBMCs. The receptors were sampled from a human donor in good health. CDR3s include the opening cysteine and the closing phenylalanine or tryptophan. The D gene is left open where the match is weak.

d_gene | j_gene | v_gene | CDR3nt | CDR3aa
TRBD2 | TRBJ2-3 | TRBV10-1 | TGCGCCAGCAGTGAGTTAGCGGGAGGCACAGATACGCAGTATTTT | CASSELAGGTDTQYF
TRBD2 | TRBJ2-7 | TRBV30 | TGTGCCTGGAGCCAAGGCAATAGCGGGGGAAGAGAGCAGTACTTC | CAWSQGNSGGREQYF
NA | TRBJ2-2 | TRBV7-2 | TGTGCCAGCAGCTTGAGCGACGGCGGGGAGCTGTTTTTT | CASSLSDGGELFF
TRBD1 | TRBJ2-7 | TRBV7-9 | TGTGCCAGCAGCTCCTCCACAGGGGACCCCCAGGAGCAGTACTTC | CASSSSTGDPQEQYF
TRBD1 | TRBJ1-1 | TRBV29-1 | TGCAGCGTTTACGGACAGGGAGGGACTGAAGCTTTCTTT | CSVYGQGGTEAFF
NA | TRBJ1-2 | TRBV18 | TGTGCCAGCTCAGCCGGGACACAATCCGATGGCTACACCTTC | CASSAGTQSDGYTF
TRBD2 | TRBJ2-3 | TRBV18 | TGTGCCAGCTCACCAGTTAGCGGGAGGGCCTCGGATACGCAGTATTTT | CASSPVSGRASDTQYF
NA | TRBJ2-1 | TRBV11-2 | TGTGCCAGCAGCATACAGGGATCCTACAATGAGCAGTTCTTC | CASSIQGSYNEQFF
NA | TRBJ2-1 | TRBV6-5 | TGTGCCAGCAGTTACTCGACAACTCTCAATGAGCAGTTCTTC | CASSYSTTLNEQFF
NA | TRBJ2-7 | TRBV4-1 | TGCGCCAGCAGCCAAGGTCCAGGGGCAGGGGGGACCTACGAGCAGTACTTC | CASSQGPGAGGTYEQYF
NA | TRBJ1-2 | TRBV30 | TGTGCCTGGAGTGAACAGGGCCTCAACTATGGCTACACCTTC | CAWSEQGLNYGYTF
TRBD2 | TRBJ2-3 | TRBV6-5 | TGTGCCAGCAGTTACCCTGGGGGGGGCACAGATACGCAGTATTTT | CASSYPGGGTDTQYF
TRBD1 | TRBJ2-3 | TRBV29-1 | TGCAGCGTAGAAAAAGGGGGCGCACCAGATACGCAGTATTTT | CSVEKGGAPDTQYF
NA | TRBJ1-3 | TRBV18 | TGTGCCAGCTCCCCTCCGGGGGGAAACACCATATATTTT | CASSPPGGNTIYF
NA | TRBJ2-7 | TRBV6-6 | TGTGCCAGCACCGACCGAGGTTCTCGGTCCGAGCAGTACTTC | CASTDRGSRSEQYF
TRBD1 | TRBJ1-5 | TRBV19 | TGTGCCAGTAGCCAGACAGGGGGAACGGGACAGCCCCAGCATTTT | CASSQTGGTGQPQHF
TRBD1 | TRBJ1-2 | TRBV10-3 | TGTGCCATCAGCTCTCCGGGACAGGGGGCTAACGGCTACACCTTC | CAISSPGQGANGYTF
TRBD2 | TRBJ2-7 | TRBV5-1 | TGCGCCAGCAGCTTGCGGGACTACCGCCTTCACGAAACCCTCTACGAGCAGTACTTC | CASSLRDYRLHETLYEQYF
NA | TRBJ1-5 | TRBV2 | TGTGCCAGCAGTGACGGGGGTAATCAGCCCCAGCATTTT | CASSDGGNQPQHF
NA | TRBJ1-1 | TRBV7-6 | TGTGCCAGCAGCTTAAGCGGCTACACTGAAGCTTTCTTT | CASSLSGYTEAFF
TRBD1 | TRBJ2-7 | TRBV5-1 | TGCGCCAGCAGCAAAAGTCCCGGGACAGGGCCCGCCGCCTACGAGCAGTACTTC | CASSKSPGTGPAAYEQYF
NA | TRBJ2-1 | TRBV27 | TGTGCCAGCAGTTTAGCTCTCCCCGGGACTCACAATGAGCAGTTCTTC | CASSLALPGTHNEQFF
NA | TRBJ2-3 | TRBV7-9 | TGTGCCAGCAGCTCAGGACTGGGCCACACAGATACGCAGTATTTT | CASSSGLGHTDTQYF
NA | TRBJ2-1 | TRBV7-9 | TGTGCCAGCAGCGCGGCCCGAGGGACTGTGTACAATGAGCAGTTCTTC | CASSAARGTVYNEQFF
NA | TRBJ1-6 | TRBV4-1 | TGCGCCAGCAGCCCGGAGGGAGGCGCCTATAATTCACCCCTCCACTTT | CASSPEGGAYNSPLHF
TRBD1 | TRBJ2-3 | TRBV5-5 | TGTGCCAGCAGCTTCACAGGGGGCCTTCAAGATACGCAGTATTTT | CASSFTGGLQDTQYF
TRBD1 | TRBJ2-7 | TRBV6-5 | TGTGCCAGCAGATTACAGGGGCCCCCCTACGAGCAGTACTTC | CASRLQGPPYEQYF